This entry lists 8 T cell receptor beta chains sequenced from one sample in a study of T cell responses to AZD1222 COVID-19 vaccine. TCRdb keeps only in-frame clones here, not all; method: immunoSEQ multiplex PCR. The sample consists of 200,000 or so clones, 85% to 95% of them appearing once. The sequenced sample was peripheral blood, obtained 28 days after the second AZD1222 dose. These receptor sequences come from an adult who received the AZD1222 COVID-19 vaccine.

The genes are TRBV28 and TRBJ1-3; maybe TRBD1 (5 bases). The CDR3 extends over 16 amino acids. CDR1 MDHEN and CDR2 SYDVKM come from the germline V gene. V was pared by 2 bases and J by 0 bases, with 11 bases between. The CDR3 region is CASSLPLGHSGNTIYF. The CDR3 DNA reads TGTGCCAGCAGTTTACCACTGGGGCACTCTGGAAACACCATATATTTT.

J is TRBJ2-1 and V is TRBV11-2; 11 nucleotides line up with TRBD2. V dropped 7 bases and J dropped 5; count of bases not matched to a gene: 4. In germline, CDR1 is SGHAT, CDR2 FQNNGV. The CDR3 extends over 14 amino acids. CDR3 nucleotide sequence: TGTGCCAGCACCCTACTAGCGGGGGACAATGAGCAGTTCTTC. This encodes CASTLLAGDNEQFF. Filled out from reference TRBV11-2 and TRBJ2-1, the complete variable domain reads EAGVAQSPRYKIIEKRQSVAFWCNPISGHATLYWYQQILGQGPKLLIQFQNNGVVDDSQLPKDRFSAERLKGVDSTLKIQPAKLEDSAVYLCASTLLAGDNEQFFGPGTRLTVL.

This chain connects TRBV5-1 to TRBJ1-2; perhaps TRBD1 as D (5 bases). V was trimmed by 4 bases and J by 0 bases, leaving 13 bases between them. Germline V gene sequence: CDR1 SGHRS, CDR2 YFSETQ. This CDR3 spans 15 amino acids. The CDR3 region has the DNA TGCGCCAGCAGCCCCCCCGGGGGGTCTAACTATGGCTACACCTTC. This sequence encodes CASSPPGGSNYGYTF. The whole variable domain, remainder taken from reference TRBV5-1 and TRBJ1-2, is KAGVTQTPRYLIKTRGQQVTLSCSPISGHRSVSWYQQTPGQGLQFLFEYFSETQRNKGNFPGRFSGRQFSNSRSEMNVSTLELGDSALYLCASSPPGGSNYGYTFGSGTRLTVV.

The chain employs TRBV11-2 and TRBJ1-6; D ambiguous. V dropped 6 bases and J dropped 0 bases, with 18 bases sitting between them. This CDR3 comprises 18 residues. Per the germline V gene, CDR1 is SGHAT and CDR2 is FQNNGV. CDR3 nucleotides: TGTGCCAGCAGTGCCTGGACCCTCAGGAGCTCCTATAATTCACCCCTCCACTTT. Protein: CASSAWTLRSSYNSPLHF.

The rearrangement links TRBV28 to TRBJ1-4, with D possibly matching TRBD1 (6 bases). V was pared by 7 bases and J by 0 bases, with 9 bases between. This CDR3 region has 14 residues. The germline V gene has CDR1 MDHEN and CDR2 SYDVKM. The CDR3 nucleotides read TGTGCCAGCACCACAGGGACAACTAATGAAAAACTGTTTTTT. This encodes CASTTGTTNEKLFF.

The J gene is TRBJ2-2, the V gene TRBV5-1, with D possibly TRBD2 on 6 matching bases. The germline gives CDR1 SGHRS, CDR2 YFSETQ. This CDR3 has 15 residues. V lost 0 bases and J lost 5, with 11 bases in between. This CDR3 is CASSLGQAGTGELFF. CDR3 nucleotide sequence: TGCGCCAGCAGCTTGGGCCAGGCGGGAACCGGGGAGCTGTTTTTT.

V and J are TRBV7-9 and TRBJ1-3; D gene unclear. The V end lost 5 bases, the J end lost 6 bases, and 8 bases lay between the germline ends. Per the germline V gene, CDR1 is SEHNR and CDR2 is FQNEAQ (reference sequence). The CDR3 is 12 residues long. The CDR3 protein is CASSPSTNTIYF. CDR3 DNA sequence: TGTGCCAGCAGCCCTTCTACAAACACCATATATTTT.

In DNA form, the CDR3 reads TGTGCCACCAGCAGAGATGTCAGGGGTGCCTATGGCTACACCTTC. Translated, it gives CATSRDVRGAYGYTF. The rearrangement joins TRBV15 to TRBJ1-2; weak D call: TRBD1 (6 bases). Per the germline V gene, CDR1 is LNHNV and CDR2 is YYDKDF (reference sequence). The CDR3 length is 15 residues. V shed 0 bases and J shed 4 bases, with 12 bases lying between them.